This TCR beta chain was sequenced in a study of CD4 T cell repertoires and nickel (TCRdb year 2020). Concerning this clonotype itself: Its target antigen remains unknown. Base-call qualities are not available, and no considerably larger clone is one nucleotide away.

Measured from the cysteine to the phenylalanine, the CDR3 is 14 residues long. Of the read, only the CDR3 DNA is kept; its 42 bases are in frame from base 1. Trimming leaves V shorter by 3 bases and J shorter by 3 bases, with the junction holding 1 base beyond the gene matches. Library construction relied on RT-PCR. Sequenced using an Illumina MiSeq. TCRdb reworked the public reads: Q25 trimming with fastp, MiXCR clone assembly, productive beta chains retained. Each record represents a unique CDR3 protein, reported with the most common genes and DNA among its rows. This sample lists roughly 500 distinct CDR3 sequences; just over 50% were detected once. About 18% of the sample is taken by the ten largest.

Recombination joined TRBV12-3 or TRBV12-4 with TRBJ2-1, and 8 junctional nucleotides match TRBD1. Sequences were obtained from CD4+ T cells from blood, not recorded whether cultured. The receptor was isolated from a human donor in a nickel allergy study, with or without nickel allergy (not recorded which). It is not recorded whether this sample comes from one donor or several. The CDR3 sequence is CASSLGQDYNEQFF. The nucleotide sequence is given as TGTGCCAGCAGTTTGGGACAGGACTACAATGAGCAGTTCTTC.